A single sample gave rise to the 18 T cell receptor beta chains below, sequenced in a study of shared clonotypes between healthy human individuals. The naive CD8 population came from CD45RO-negative cells selected for CCR7, without terminally differentiated effector memory CD45RA+ cells. Assay: immunoSEQ multiplex PCR; the TCRdb copy retains only in-frame clones and omits some. The sample has roughly 2.1 million clones; about 93% are singletons. Sequenced material: naive CD8+ T cells from PBMCs. All receptors come from a man between 18 and 29 years old in good health. Some clones in this sample may be carry-over from other donors' samples.

This clone has just one count. The rearrangement uses TRBV18 and TRBJ2-5; weak D call: TRBD1 (5 bases). CDR3 length: 15 residues. V lost 3 bases and J 1 base, leaving 12 bases between the germline ends. CDR1 is KGHSH, CDR2 LQKENI, per germline. The CDR3 is CASSPYRTTQETQYF. CDR3 DNA sequence: TGTGCCAGCTCACCGTATAGGACAACCCAAGAGACCCAGTACTTC.

The chain couples TRBV27 to TRBJ1-5, with 7 bases that match TRBD1. V gave up 5 bases and J gave up 0 bases; unmatched junction bases: 7. This CDR3 spans 16 amino acids. Germline CDR1 is MNHEY and CDR2 is SMNVEV (reference sequence). The CDR3 loop is CASSRTGLYSNQPQHF. Here the CDR3 DNA reads TGTGCCAGCAGTAGGACAGGCCTCTATAGCAATCAGCCCCAGCATTTT.

The CDR3 DNA sequence: TGTGCCACCAGCAGAGCAGGGACAGGTGCAACTAATGAAAAACTGTTTTTT. Translation gives CATSRAGTGATNEKLFF. The chain recombines TRBV15 with TRBJ1-4; the match to TRBD1 covers 8 bases. V trimming: 1 base; J trimming: 0 bases; junction bases outside the gene matches: 4. The CDR3 is made up of 17 amino acids. In germline, CDR1 is LNHNV, CDR2 YYDKDF (reference sequence).

The chain is built from TRBV6-5 and TRBJ2-2; 13 bases match TRBD2. Trimming at V came to 7 bases and at J to 5 bases, leaving 4 bases not matched to a gene. Germline values: CDR1 MNHEY, CDR2 SVGAGI. The CDR3 is 15 residues long. In DNA, the CDR3 is TGTGCCAGCACCCAACTAGCGGGAGGGACCGGGGAGCTGTTTTTT. The encoded protein is CASTQLAGGTGELFF.

V is TRBV9 and J is TRBJ2-7, with D unresolved. Germline V gene lookup returns CDR1 SGDLS and CDR2 YYNGEE. The germline V and J ends were trimmed by 1 base and 2 bases, with 10 bases remaining between them. The CDR3 covers 14 residues. The CDR3 protein is CASSVLGRAYEQYF. The CDR3 nucleotides are TGTGCCAGCAGCGTATTGGGCAGAGCCTACGAGCAGTACTTC.

The gene calls are TRBV29-1 and TRBJ2-3; perhaps D is TRBD1 or TRBD2 (5 bases each). The CDR3 spans 13 residues. Trimming cost V 5 bases and J 8 bases, with 17 bases left between them. The germline gives CDR1 SQVTM, CDR2 ANQGSEA. CDR3 sequence: CSVQGPGFTTQYF. The DNA for the CDR3 is TGCAGCGTTCAGGGACCTGGTTTTACTACGCAGTATTTT.

This chain connects TRBV28 to TRBJ2-1, with 9 bases identical to TRBD2. The length of the CDR3 is 15 residues. Trimming at V came to 5 bases and at J to 8 bases, leaving 10 bases not matched to a gene. Germline loops: CDR1 MDHEN, CDR2 SYDVKM. CDR3 nucleotide sequence: TGTGCCAGCAGTCCGCCAAGGCGGGAGGGGGATGAGCAGTTCTTC. Its protein is CASSPPRREGDEQFF.

The genes are TRBV27 and TRBJ1-2; D perhaps matches TRBD1 (5 bases). The CDR3 consists of 15 residues. Germline values: CDR1 MNHEY, CDR2 SMNVEV (reference sequence). V was cut by 3 bases and J by 4 bases, with 15 bases left in between. The CDR3 sequence is CASSFTGGMGYGYTF. CDR3 in DNA: TGTGCCAGCAGTTTTACAGGTGGCATGGGCTATGGCTACACCTTC.

Worth noting for this clone: Distinct nucleotide sequences in the sample also encode this CDR3. The CDR3: CASSEAGSSYEQYF. The CDR3 DNA reads TGTGCCAGCAGTGAAGCGGGCAGCTCCTACGAGCAGTACTTC. J is TRBJ2-7 and V is TRBV2; no reliable D call. V shed 0 bases and J shed 0 bases, with 6 bases lying between them. The CDR3 extends over 14 amino acids. CDR1 is SNHLY and CDR2 is FYNNEI in the germline V gene.

The chain is built from TRBV6-6 and TRBJ2-7; D unresolved. The CDR3 has 14 amino acids. Trimming removed 2 bases from V and 2 bases from J, with 10 bases in between. Looked up from germline, CDR1 is MNHNY and CDR2 is SVGAGI (reference sequence). The CDR3 region has the DNA TGTGCCAGCAGTTACCTCACAATACCCTACGAGCAGTACTTC. Translation gives CASSYLTIPYEQYF.

The gene calls are TRBV5-6 and TRBJ2-3, with a tentative D call TRBD2 (6 bases). Germline V gene data show CDR1 as SGHDT and CDR2 as YYEEEE. Trimming took 0 bases from V and 1 from J, leaving 9 bases between them. The CDR3 length is 15 residues. This chain's CDR3 is CASSLGPGGTDTQYF. CDR3 coding DNA: TGTGCCAGCAGCTTGGGTCCGGGGGGCACAGATACGCAGTATTTT.

Points on this clone: Additional DNA sequences in this sample encode the identical CDR3. The CDR3 loop is CASSLFGPEAFF. For the CDR3, the DNA is TGTGCCAGCAGCCTTTTTGGCCCTGAAGCTTTCTTT. The V gene is TRBV14, the J gene TRBJ1-1, with D uncertain. CDR1 and CDR2 from the germline V gene are SGHDN and FVKESK. The CDR3 consists of 12 residues. Trimming took off 4 bases at V and 6 bases at J, with 9 bases between the two ends. Supplemented by reference TRBV14 and TRBJ1-1, the full variable domain reads EAGVTQFPSHSVIEKGQTVTLRCDPISGHDNLYWYRRVMGKEIKFLLHFVKESKQDESGMPNNRFLAERTGGTYSTLKVQPAELEDSGVYFCASSLFGPEAFFGQGTRLTVV.

The rearrangement joins TRBV7-2 to TRBJ2-7; D not resolved. V shed 4 bases and J shed 1 base, with 11 bases lying between them. Per the germline V gene, CDR1 is SGHTA and CDR2 is FQGNSA. The CDR3 loop spans 14 amino acids. CDR3 amino acids: CASSYTLNSYEQYF. In DNA, the CDR3 is TGTGCCAGCAGCTACACACTGAATTCCTACGAGCAGTACTTC.

The V call is TRBV7-9, the J call TRBJ1-1, with 10 bases that match TRBD1. CDR1 is SEHNR and CDR2 is FQNEAQ in the germline V gene (reference sequence). The V gene end was trimmed by 5 bases and the J gene end by 4 bases; junction bases not matched to a gene: 7. The CDR3 spans 15 residues. CDR3 region: CASSPVTGGPTEAFF. As DNA, the CDR3 is TGTGCCAGCAGCCCAGTGACAGGGGGCCCCACTGAAGCTTTCTTT.

Of note for this clone: The same CDR3 arises from other DNA sequences in this sample as well. The gene calls are TRBV9 and TRBJ2-1; 10 bases are a match to TRBD2. CDR3 length equals 15 residues. In germline, CDR1 is SGDLS, CDR2 YYNGEE. V dropped 2 bases and J dropped 4; count of bases not matched to a gene: 3. This chain's CDR3 is CASSVSGRGYNEQFF. The CDR3 DNA reads TGTGCCAGCAGCGTGAGCGGGAGGGGGTACAATGAGCAGTTCTTC. The full variable domain, its missing parts supplied by reference TRBV9 and TRBJ2-1, is DSGVTQTPKHLITATGQRVTLRCSPRSGDLSVYWYQQSLDQGLQFLIQYYNGEERAKGNILERFSAQQFPDLHSELNLSSLELGDSALYFCASSVSGRGYNEQFFGPGTRLTVL.

The chain links TRBV7-9 to TRBJ1-4, with D possibly matching TRBD1 (5 bases). This CDR3 has 18 residues. CDR1 SEHNR and CDR2 FQNEAQ come from the germline V gene (reference sequence). V was clipped by 2 bases and J by 3 bases, with 19 bases between them. This chain's CDR3 is CASSLMTAGGRANEKLFF. CDR3 in DNA: TGTGCCAGCAGCTTAATGACAGCCGGAGGTCGGGCTAATGAAAAACTGTTTTTT.

The chain carries TRBV5-1 and TRBJ2-1; TRBD2 matches at 11 bases. CDR1 SGHRS and CDR2 YFSETQ come from the germline V gene. The CDR3 covers 17 residues. The trim removed 0 bases at V and 8 bases at J, leaving 10 bases unmatched. CDR3 DNA sequence: TGCGCCAGCAGCTTGGCCGGGACTAGCGGAGAGGGTCATGAGCAGTTCTTC. Translation: CASSLAGTSGEGHEQFF.

V is TRBV4-1 and J is TRBJ1-1; no clear D. CDR1 and CDR2 (germline): MGHRA, YSYEKL. The CDR3 extends over 14 amino acids. Between the trimmed V and J ends, which lost 0 bases and 7 bases, there was a span of 12 bases. CDR3: CASSQELGQDEAFF. The CDR3 bases are TGCGCCAGCAGCCAAGAGCTTGGGCAGGATGAAGCTTTCTTT.